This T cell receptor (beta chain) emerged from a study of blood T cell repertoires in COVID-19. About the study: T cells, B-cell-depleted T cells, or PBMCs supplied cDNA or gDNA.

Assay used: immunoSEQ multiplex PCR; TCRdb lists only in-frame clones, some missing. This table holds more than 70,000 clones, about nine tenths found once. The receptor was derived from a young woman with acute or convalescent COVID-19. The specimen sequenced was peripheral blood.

This CDR3 reads CASTKGGVNQPQHF. The CDR3 nucleotides read TGTGCCAGCACCAAAGGGGGGGTGAATCAGCCCCAGCATTTT. The rearrangement links TRBV28 to TRBJ1-5; maybe TRBD1 (6 bases). Germline V lookup: CDR1 MDHEN, CDR2 SYDVKM. Trimming cost V 7 bases and J 4 bases, with 14 bases left between them. This CDR3 is 14 amino acids long.